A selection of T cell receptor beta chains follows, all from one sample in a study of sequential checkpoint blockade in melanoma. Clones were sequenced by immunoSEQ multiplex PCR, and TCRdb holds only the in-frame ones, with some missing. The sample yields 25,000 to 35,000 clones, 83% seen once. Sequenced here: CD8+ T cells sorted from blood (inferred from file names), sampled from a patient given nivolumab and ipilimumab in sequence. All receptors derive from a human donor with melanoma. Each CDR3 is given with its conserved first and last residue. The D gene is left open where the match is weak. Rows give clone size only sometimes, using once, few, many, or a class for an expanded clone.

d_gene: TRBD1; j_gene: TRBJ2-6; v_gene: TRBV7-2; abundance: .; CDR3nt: TGTGCCAGCAGCCCCTCCCAGGGGGCCCGGGCCAACGTCCTGACTTTC; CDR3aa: CASSPSQGARANVLTF
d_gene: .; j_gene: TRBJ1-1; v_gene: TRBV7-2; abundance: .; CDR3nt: TGTGCCAGCAGCTGGACACAGGGAACGGGTAACACTGAAGCTTTCTTT; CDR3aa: CASSWTQGTGNTEAFF
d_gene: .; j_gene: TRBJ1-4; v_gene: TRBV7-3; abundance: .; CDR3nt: TGTGCCAGCAGCTCAAAGGGACACGCGAGGACAAATGAAAAACTGTTTTTT; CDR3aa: CASSSKGHARTNEKLFF
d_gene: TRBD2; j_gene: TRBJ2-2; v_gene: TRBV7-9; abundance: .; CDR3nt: TGTGCCAGCAGCACAGGGACTAGCCTTTCGAGCACCGGGGAGCTGTTTTTT; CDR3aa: CASSTGTSLSSTGELFF
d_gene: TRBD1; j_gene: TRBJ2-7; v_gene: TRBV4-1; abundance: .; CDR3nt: TGCGCCAGCAGCCAGACAGGGGGACCCTACGAGCAGTACTTC; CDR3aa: CASSQTGGPYEQYF
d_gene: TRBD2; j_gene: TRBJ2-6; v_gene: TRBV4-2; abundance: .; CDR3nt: TGTGCCAGCAGCCAAGATGGGAGGGTCTCGGGACCCGGGGCCAACGTCCTGACTTTC; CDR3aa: CASSQDGRVSGPGANVLTF
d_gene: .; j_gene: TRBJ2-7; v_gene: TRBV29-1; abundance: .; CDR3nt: TGCAGCGTTGTGGCACAACACGAGCAGTACTTC; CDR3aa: CSVVAQHEQYF
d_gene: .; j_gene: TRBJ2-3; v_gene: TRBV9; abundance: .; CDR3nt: TGTGCCAGCAGCGTAGCTAGGTCAACTAGCACAGATACGCAGTATTTT; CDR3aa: CASSVARSTSTDTQYF
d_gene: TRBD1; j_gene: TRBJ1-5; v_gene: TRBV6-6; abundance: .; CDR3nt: TGTGCCAGCAGTTACTCGGACAGGGGAAGCAATCAGCCCCAGCATTTT; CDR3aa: CASSYSDRGSNQPQHF
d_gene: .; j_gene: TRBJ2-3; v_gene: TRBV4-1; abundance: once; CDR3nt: TGCGCCAGCAGCCACGCCCAGGTTATCACAGATACGCAGTATTTT; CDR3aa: CASSHAQVITDTQYF
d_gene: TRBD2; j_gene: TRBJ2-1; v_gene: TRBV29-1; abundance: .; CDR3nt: TGCAGCGGGCTGGGACTAGCAGGGAATGAGCAGTTCTTC; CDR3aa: CSGLGLAGNEQFF
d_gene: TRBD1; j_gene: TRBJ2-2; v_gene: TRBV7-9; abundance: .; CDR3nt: TGTGCCAGCATAGGGGGCCTCGCGAACACCGGGGAGCTGTTTTTT; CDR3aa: CASIGGLANTGELFF
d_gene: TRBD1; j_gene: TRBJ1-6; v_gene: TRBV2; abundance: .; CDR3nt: TGTGCCAGCAGGCGGACAGGGGGCTACTCACCCCTCCACTTT; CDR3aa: CASRRTGGYSPLHF
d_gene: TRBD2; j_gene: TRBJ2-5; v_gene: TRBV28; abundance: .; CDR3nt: TGTGCCAGCAGATACGGACTAGCGGGAGGAGAGACCCAGTACTTC; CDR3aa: CASRYGLAGGETQYF
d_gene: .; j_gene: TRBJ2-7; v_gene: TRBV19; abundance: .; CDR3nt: TGTGCCAGTAGTATTTATGTTGGGCAGGACTACGAGCAGTACTTC; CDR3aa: CASSIYVGQDYEQYF
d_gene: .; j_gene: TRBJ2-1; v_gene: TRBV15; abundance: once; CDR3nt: TGTGCCACCAGCAGAGAAATGGGACACCTCAATGAGCAGTTCTTC; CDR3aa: CATSREMGHLNEQFF
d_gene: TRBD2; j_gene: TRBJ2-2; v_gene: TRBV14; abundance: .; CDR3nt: TGTGCCAGCAGCCAAGGACTAGCTACGAAGACCGGGGAGCTGTTTTTT; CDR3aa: CASSQGLATKTGELFF
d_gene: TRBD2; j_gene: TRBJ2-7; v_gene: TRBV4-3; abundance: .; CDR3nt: TGCGCCAGCAGCCAATTGGGGGAGGGCGGGGAGCAGTACTTC; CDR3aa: CASSQLGEGGEQYF